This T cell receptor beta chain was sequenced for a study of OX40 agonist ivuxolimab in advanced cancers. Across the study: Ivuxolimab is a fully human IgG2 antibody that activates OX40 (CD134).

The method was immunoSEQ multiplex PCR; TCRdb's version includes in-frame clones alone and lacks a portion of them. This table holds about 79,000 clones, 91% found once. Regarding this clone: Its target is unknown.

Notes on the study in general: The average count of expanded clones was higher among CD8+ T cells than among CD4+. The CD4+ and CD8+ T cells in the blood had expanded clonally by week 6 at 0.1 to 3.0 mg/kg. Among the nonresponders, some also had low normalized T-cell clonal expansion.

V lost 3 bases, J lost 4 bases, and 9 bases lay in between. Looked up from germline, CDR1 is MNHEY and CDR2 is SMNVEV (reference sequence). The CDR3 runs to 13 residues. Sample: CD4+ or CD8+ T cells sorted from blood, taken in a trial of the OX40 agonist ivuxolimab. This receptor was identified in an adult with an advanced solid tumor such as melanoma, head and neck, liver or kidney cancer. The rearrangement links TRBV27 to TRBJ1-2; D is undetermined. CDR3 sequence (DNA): TGTGCCAGCAGTTTTAGTCGGAGCTATGGCTACACCTTC. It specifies CASSFSRSYGYTF.